Below are 30 T cell receptor beta chains sequenced from a single sample in a study of cytotoxic CD8 clonotypes in ibrutinib-treated CLL. The protocol was immunoSEQ multiplex PCR, while the TCRdb copy is restricted to in-frame clones and leaves out a portion. The table lists 52,000 or so clones, roughly 49% of them singletons. The sequencing used PBMCs, collected at disease progression, from a patient treated with ibrutinib. All receptors derive from a human donor with chronic lymphocytic leukemia.

CDR3 coding DNA: TGTGCCACCAGCAAGTACGGAAACTCTGGGGCCAACGTCCTGACTTTC. Translated: CATSKYGNSGANVLTF. V is TRBV15 and J is TRBJ2-6; D call uncertain. V shed 4 bases and J shed 0 bases, with 10 bases lying between them. The CDR3 totals 16 residues. Looked up from germline, CDR1 is LNHNV and CDR2 is YYDKDF (reference sequence).

The chain employs TRBV15 and TRBJ2-7; 9 bases agree with TRBD2. The V segment lost 3 bases and the J segment 2 bases; nucleotides outside the gene matches: 11. Germline V CDR1 and CDR2: LNHNV, YYDKDF (reference sequence). The CDR3 consists of 17 residues. CDR3 in amino acids: CATSREGLSGSPYEQYF. The CDR3 DNA sequence: TGTGCCACCAGCAGGGAAGGACTTAGCGGGAGTCCCTACGAGCAGTACTTC.

This clone rates as medium-sized. This sequence joins TRBV10-3 and TRBJ2-1; maybe TRBD2 (5 bases). In germline, CDR1 is ENHRY, CDR2 SYGVKD. V gave up 5 bases and J gave up 7 bases, with 6 bases separating them. The CDR3 loop spans 11 amino acids. The CDR3 region is CAISPGNEQFF. In nucleotides, the CDR3 is TGTGCCATCAGTCCGGGGAATGAGCAGTTCTTC.

This chain joins TRBV5-1 and TRBJ2-2; D unclear. The germline V gene has CDR1 SGHRS and CDR2 YFSETQ. V was shortened by 2 bases and J by 6 bases, with 14 bases between the two germline ends. This CDR3 has 15 amino acids. Here the CDR3 reads CASSLRLGTSGELFF. The CDR3 nucleotides are TGCGCCAGCAGCTTACGACTTGGAACCTCCGGGGAGCTGTTTTTT.

This clone was picked up a small number of times. The chain carries TRBV28 and TRBJ1-1; D is unresolved. The CDR3 is made up of 10 amino acids. The V end lost 4 bases, the J end lost 3 bases, and 0 bases lay between the germline ends. The V gene's germline CDR1 is MDHEN and CDR2 SYDVKM. In nucleotides, the CDR3 is TGTGCCAGCAGTTACACTGAAGCTTTCTTT. Translated, it gives CASSYTEAFF.

The J gene is TRBJ2-7, the V gene TRBV7-8; tentatively, D is TRBD1 (6 bases). Germline assignment: CDR1 SGHVS and CDR2 FQNEAQ. There are 17 residues in the CDR3. Trimming cost V 3 bases and J 1 base, with 19 bases left between them. The CDR3 here is CASSLAGQGLASYEQYF. CDR3 bases: TGTGCCAGCAGCTTGGCCGGTCAGGGGCTTGCGTCCTACGAGCAGTACTTC.

This clone showed up just a few times. V and J are TRBV7-2 and TRBJ1-5; TRBD1 is a possible D gene (5 bases). The germline V and J ends were trimmed by 1 base and 0 bases, with 7 bases remaining between them. The CDR3 covers 15 residues. Looked up from germline, CDR1 is SGHTA and CDR2 is FQGNSA. CDR3 protein: CASSLGQYSNQPQHF. CDR3 DNA: TGTGCCAGCAGCTTAGGACAGTATAGCAATCAGCCCCAGCATTTT.

J is TRBJ2-1 and V is TRBV9, with 8 nucleotides matching TRBD2. J gave up 5 bases and V 1 base, and 8 bases lay outside the gene matches. The CDR3 length is 16 residues. The germline V gene has CDR1 SGDLS and CDR2 YYNGEE. The CDR3 nucleotides read TGTGCCAGCAGCGTAAGAAGCCTAGCGGGCAACAATGAGCAGTTCTTC. It codes for CASSVRSLAGNNEQFF.

V usage is TRBV27 and J usage is TRBJ1-1; D gene unclear. CDR3 size: 12 residues. CDR1 and CDR2 from the germline V gene are MNHEY and SMNVEV (reference sequence). Trimming stripped 7 bases from V and 4 bases from J, with 10 bases between. CDR3 DNA: TGTGCCAGCATCGGGCGGTCCACTGAAGCTTTCTTT. Translated, it gives CASIGRSTEAFF.

This clone appeared a few times. The rearrangement joins TRBV6-1 to TRBJ1-2, with D maybe TRBD1 (5 bases). The CDR3 totals 12 residues. V was clipped by 5 bases and J by 4 bases, with 8 bases between them. CDR1 and CDR2 (germline): MNHNS, SASEGT. In nucleotides, the CDR3 is TGTGCCAGCAGTCGGGACTTCTATGGCTACACCTTC. Protein sequence: CASSRDFYGYTF.

This clone was detected many times. V gene TRBV18 combines with J gene TRBJ1-1; D is uncertain. The V end lost 0 bases, the J end lost 5 bases, and 10 bases lay between the germline ends. The CDR3 runs to 14 residues. Germline lookup yields CDR1 KGHSH and CDR2 LQKENI. CDR3 sequence: CASSPPMRGTEAFF. The CDR3 DNA reads as TGTGCCAGCTCACCACCGATGCGGGGTACTGAAGCTTTCTTT.

This clone was detected a few times. The chain has TRBV7-2 and TRBJ1-2, with D possibly matching TRBD1 (5 bases). Trimming left V 5 bases short and J 6 bases short, with 16 bases between. Germline CDR1 reads SGHTA; CDR2 reads FQGNSA. The CDR3 is 14 amino acids. The CDR3 DNA is TGTGCCAGCAGCCAAACCCGACAGAGAGATGGCTACACCTTC. It encodes CASSQTRQRDGYTF.

The V and J genes are TRBV11-2 and TRBJ1-1; the D is unclear. The V gene lost 1 base and the J gene lost 6 bases, with 6 bases spanning the gap. Germline V lookup: CDR1 SGHAT, CDR2 FQNNGV. The CDR3 totals 12 residues. CDR3 protein: CASSLAPAEAFF. The DNA of the CDR3 is TGTGCCAGCAGCTTAGCACCCGCTGAAGCTTTCTTT.

This clone has just a few counts. The chain employs TRBV6-1 and TRBJ2-7; possible D gene TRBD2, 5 bases. Germline lookup yields CDR1 MNHNS and CDR2 SASEGT. V was cut by 2 bases and J by 0 bases, with 8 bases left in between. The CDR3 is made up of 14 amino acids. The CDR3 spells CASSEPGSSYEQYF. The CDR3 DNA is TGTGCCAGCAGTGAACCGGGGAGCTCCTACGAGCAGTACTTC.

This clone appeared many times. The gene calls are TRBV18 and TRBJ2-3; TRBD2 aligns across 11 bases. Germline CDR1 and CDR2: KGHSH and LQKENI. The CDR3 runs to 16 residues. V lost 0 bases and J lost 5; bases outside the gene matches: 4. In DNA form, the CDR3 reads TGTGCCAGCTCACCACCATTAGCGGGGGGGAAAGATACGCAGTATTTT. It yields the protein CASSPPLAGGKDTQYF.

This rearrangement joins TRBV5-6 to TRBJ1-1; D is possibly TRBD1 (5 bases). The germline V gene encodes CDR1 SGHDT and CDR2 YYEEEE. Trimming removed 3 bases at V and 0 bases at J, with 12 bases between. The CDR3 consists of 15 residues. CDR3 coding DNA: TGTGCCAGCAGCTACCGGGGCGCCATGAACACTGAAGCTTTCTTT. Residues: CASSYRGAMNTEAFF.

The genes are TRBV5-1 and TRBJ2-7; D is uncertain. V lost 4 bases to trimming and J lost 7 bases, with 12 bases between them. CDR1 SGHRS and CDR2 YFSETQ come from the germline V gene. The CDR3 runs to 12 residues. CDR3 loop: CASSLELGEQYF. The CDR3 DNA reads TGCGCCAGCAGCCTGGAGTTGGGTGAGCAGTACTTC.

V gene TRBV29-1 combines with J gene TRBJ1-1, with no clear D. Trimming cost V 4 bases and J 0 bases, with 6 bases left between them. Germline CDR1 SQVTM, CDR2 ANQGSEA. The CDR3 covers 12 residues. CDR3: CSVADLNTEAFF. CDR3 sequence (DNA): TGCAGCGTTGCTGATTTGAACACTGAAGCTTTCTTT.

This chain uses TRBV28 with TRBJ1-4, with TRBD1 matching over 9 bases. Per germline, CDR1 MDHEN and CDR2 SYDVKM. The junction had 8 bases not matched to a gene; V was cut back by 4 bases and J by 8 bases. This CDR3 has 15 residues. The CDR3 sequence is CASSSMTGGDEKLFF. CDR3 sequence (DNA): TGTGCCAGCAGTTCCATGACAGGGGGGGACGAAAAACTGTTTTTT. The variable domain in full, completed from reference TRBV28 and TRBJ1-4, reads DVKVTQSSRYLVKRTGEKVFLECVQDMDHENMFWYRQDPGLGLRLIYFSYDVKMKEKGDIPEGYSVSREKKERFSLILESASTNQTSMYLCASSSMTGGDEKLFFGSGTQLSVL.

A few counts support this clone. The rearrangement uses TRBV5-1 and TRBJ2-7, with D possibly TRBD2 on 5 matching bases. The CDR3 extends over 13 amino acids. Germline V gene sequence: CDR1 SGHRS, CDR2 YFSETQ. Trimming cost V 0 bases and J 6 bases, with 10 bases left between them. The CDR3 reads CASSLESGVEQYF. Here the CDR3 DNA reads TGCGCCAGCAGCTTGGAATCCGGGGTCGAGCAGTACTTC. Combining the CDR3 with reference TRBV5-1 and TRBJ2-7 gives the whole variable domain KAGVTQTPRYLIKTRGQQVTLSCSPISGHRSVSWYQQTPGQGLQFLFEYFSETQRNKGNFPGRFSGRQFSNSRSEMNVSTLELGDSALYLCASSLESGVEQYFGPGTRLTVT.

The J gene is TRBJ2-1, the V gene TRBV7-8; 8 nucleotides agree with TRBD1. The junction had 12 bases not matched to a gene; V was cut back by 6 bases and J by 8 bases. Germline V lookup: CDR1 SGHVS, CDR2 FQNEAQ. The CDR3 sequence is 15 residues long. The CDR3 DNA follows: TGTGCCAGCAGTGTAGTCCAGGGGGCTTATTATGAGCAGTTCTTC. This gives the protein CASSVVQGAYYEQFF.

This clone was found a few times. The chain has TRBV7-2 and TRBJ2-3; 11 bases agree with TRBD2. The length of the CDR3 is 14 residues. V shed 4 bases and J 7 bases; nucleotides not matched to a gene: 4. Per germline, CDR1 SGHTA and CDR2 FQGNSA. CDR3 amino acids: CASSWTTSGNTQYF. The DNA of the CDR3 is TGTGCCAGCAGCTGGACGACTAGCGGGAATACGCAGTATTTT.

This clone was picked up a small number of times. The chain couples TRBV5-6 to TRBJ2-7; 8 positions match TRBD1. The CDR3 runs 12 residues. Per germline, CDR1 SGHDT and CDR2 YYEEEE. V dropped 4 bases and J dropped 12; count of bases not matched to a gene: 9. The DNA for the CDR3 is TGTGCCAGCAGCCAACAGGACAGGGTCTCGTACTTC. Translating gives CASSQQDRVSYF.

V usage is TRBV2 and J usage is TRBJ2-1; 9 bases map to TRBD2. V shed 1 base and J 3 bases; nucleotides not matched to a gene: 1. This CDR3 has 15 amino acids. Germline CDR1 reads SNHLY; CDR2 reads FYNNEI. The CDR3 sequence: CASSEGLADYNEQFF. CDR3 sequence (DNA): TGTGCCAGCAGTGAAGGACTAGCGGACTACAATGAGCAGTTCTTC.

V and J are TRBV4-1 and TRBJ2-7; D is ambiguous. This CDR3 spans 16 amino acids. V was trimmed by 1 base and J by 2 bases, leaving 15 bases between them. The germline gives CDR1 MGHRA, CDR2 YSYEKL. In nucleotides, the CDR3 is TGCGCCAGCAGCCAAGTTCCCAGCGCTGGTACCTACGAGCAGTACTTC. It codes for CASSQVPSAGTYEQYF.

The rearrangement joins TRBV4-1 to TRBJ2-3; D is unresolved. This CDR3 is built from 11 residues. From germline, CDR1 is MGHRA and CDR2 YSYEKL. V was clipped by 1 base and J by 5 bases, with 1 base between them. CDR3 amino acids: CASSQGDTQYF. Written as DNA, the CDR3 is TGCGCCAGCAGCCAAGGAGATACGCAGTATTTT.

The sample holds a few counts of this clone. The chain has TRBV4-2 and TRBJ2-1; D is uncertain. Trimming pared 2 bases from V and 7 bases from J, leaving 12 bases between. Germline CDR1 is LGHNA and CDR2 is YNFKEQ. The CDR3 totals 14 residues. The CDR3 loop reads CASSQSDSGNEQFF. In DNA form, the CDR3 reads TGTGCCAGCAGCCAATCGGATTCGGGTAATGAGCAGTTCTTC.

CDR3 in DNA: TGCGCCAGCAGCCAAGTGGCCAGGGCGAACACCGGGGAGCTGTTTTTT. Translation gives CASSQVARANTGELFF. The chain joins TRBV4-1 to TRBJ2-2; D possibly corresponds to TRBD1 (5 bases). The V end was cut by 1 base, the J end by 0 bases, with 9 bases between. The germline V gene encodes CDR1 MGHRA and CDR2 YSYEKL. CDR3 length: 16 residues.

The rearrangement joins TRBV14 to TRBJ2-1; 11 bases are a match to TRBD2. The length of the CDR3 is 16 residues. J lost 4 bases, V lost 1 base, and 3 bases had no gene match. Germline V CDR1 and CDR2: SGHDN, FVKESK. The CDR3 nucleotides read TGTGCCAGCAGCCAAGGACTAGCGGGACTATACAATGAGCAGTTCTTC. This codes for CASSQGLAGLYNEQFF.

This chain links TRBV9 with TRBJ2-7; D uncertain. This CDR3 comprises 14 residues. V was clipped by 2 bases and J by 0 bases, with 9 bases between them. The germline gives CDR1 SGDLS, CDR2 YYNGEE. The CDR3 bases are TGTGCCAGCAGCGTGAGCCCAAGCTCCTACGAGCAGTACTTC. Protein: CASSVSPSSYEQYF. The full variable domain, completed using reference TRBV9 and TRBJ2-7, is DSGVTQTPKHLITATGQRVTLRCSPRSGDLSVYWYQQSLDQGLQFLIQYYNGEERAKGNILERFSAQQFPDLHSELNLSSLELGDSALYFCASSVSPSSYEQYFGPGTRLTVT.